This T cell receptor (beta chain) was obtained from a study of vaccination effects on CD4 cells after COVID-19. Study overall: Following the second dose by a median of 72 days, the post-vaccine samples were obtained.

ViraFEST expansion of antigen-specific CD4+ T cells with viral peptide pools preceded sequencing. Cells that had been cultured for roughly 9 days were the source of isolated CD4+ T cells. The cohort was immunized with two doses of either the BNT162b2 or mRNA-1273 vaccine. The data were produced by immunoSEQ multiplex PCR, yet TCRdb's version contains in-frame clones alone and is incomplete. Of tens of thousands of clones in the sample, 74% were seen once. About this clone itself: The antigen remains unidentified.

Whole-study findings and limits: Healthy vaccinees showed cross-reactivity with common cold coronaviruses in only 1 of 255 vaccine-induced clones.

Germline V gene sequence: CDR1 SGHRS, CDR2 YFSETQ. The V segment lost 0 bases and the J segment 4 bases; nucleotides outside the gene matches: 2. The CDR3 is made up of 15 amino acids. This material consisted of CD4+ T cells from PBMCs cultured with HCoV-229E spike peptides, taken after COVID-19 vaccination. The clonotype originates from a human donor who received a COVID-19 vaccine. The chain links TRBV5-1 to TRBJ2-2; 8 nucleotides line up with TRBD1. DNA of the CDR3: TGCGCCAGCAGCTTGGGGACAGGGTCCACCGGGGAGCTGTTTTTT. Translation gives CASSLGTGSTGELFF.